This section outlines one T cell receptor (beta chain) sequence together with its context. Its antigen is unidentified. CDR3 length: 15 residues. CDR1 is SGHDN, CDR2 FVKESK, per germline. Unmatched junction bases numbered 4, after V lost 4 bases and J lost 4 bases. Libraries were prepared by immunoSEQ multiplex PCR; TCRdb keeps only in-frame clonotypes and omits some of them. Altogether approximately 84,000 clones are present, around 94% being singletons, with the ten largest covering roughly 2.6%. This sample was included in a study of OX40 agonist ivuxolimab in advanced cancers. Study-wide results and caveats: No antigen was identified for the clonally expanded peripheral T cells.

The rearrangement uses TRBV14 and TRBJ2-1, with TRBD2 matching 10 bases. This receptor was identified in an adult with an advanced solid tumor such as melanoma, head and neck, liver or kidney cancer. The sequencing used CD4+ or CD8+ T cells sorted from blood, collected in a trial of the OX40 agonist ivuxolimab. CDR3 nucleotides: TGTGCCAGCAGCCTTACTAGCGGGGATTACAATGAGCAGTTCTTC. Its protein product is CASSLTSGDYNEQFF. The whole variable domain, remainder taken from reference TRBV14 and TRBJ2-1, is EAGVTQFPSHSVIEKGQTVTLRCDPISGHDNLYWYRRVMGKEIKFLLHFVKESKQDESGMPNNRFLAERTGGTYSTLKVQPAELEDSGVYFCASSLTSGDYNEQFFGPGTRLTVL.